Sequencing of this T cell receptor (beta chain) was carried out in a study of PD-L1 blockade in urothelial cancer. The wider study: Specimens of blood held a median count of 141,255 T cells.

Patients each gave 1 to 8 samples, pretreatment and on-treatment. Germline V gene sequence: CDR1 KGHSY, CDR2 FQNENV. The V gene end was trimmed by 0 bases and the J gene end by 2 bases; junction bases not matched to a gene: 6. The CDR3 totals 16 residues. For this clone: Its specificity is not known.

Study conclusions and caveats: Better progression-free and overall survival followed lower pretreatment blood clonality.

Spiking of synthetic TCR analog templates was performed in each PCR. Using immunoSEQ multiplex PCR, the repertoire was profiled, and TCRdb retains in-frame clones only, with some absent. This table has under 30,000 clones, more than 70% appearing once. This TCR derives from a man aged 70 or older with urothelial cancer. Sequencing used PBMCs, obtained around atezolizumab (anti-PD-L1) treatment. The chain joins TRBV16 to TRBJ2-7; TRBD1 matches 8 bases. The DNA of the CDR3 is TGTGCCAGCAGCCAATCGCGGCAGGGGGCAACCTACGAGCAGTACTTC. It codes for CASSQSRQGATYEQYF.